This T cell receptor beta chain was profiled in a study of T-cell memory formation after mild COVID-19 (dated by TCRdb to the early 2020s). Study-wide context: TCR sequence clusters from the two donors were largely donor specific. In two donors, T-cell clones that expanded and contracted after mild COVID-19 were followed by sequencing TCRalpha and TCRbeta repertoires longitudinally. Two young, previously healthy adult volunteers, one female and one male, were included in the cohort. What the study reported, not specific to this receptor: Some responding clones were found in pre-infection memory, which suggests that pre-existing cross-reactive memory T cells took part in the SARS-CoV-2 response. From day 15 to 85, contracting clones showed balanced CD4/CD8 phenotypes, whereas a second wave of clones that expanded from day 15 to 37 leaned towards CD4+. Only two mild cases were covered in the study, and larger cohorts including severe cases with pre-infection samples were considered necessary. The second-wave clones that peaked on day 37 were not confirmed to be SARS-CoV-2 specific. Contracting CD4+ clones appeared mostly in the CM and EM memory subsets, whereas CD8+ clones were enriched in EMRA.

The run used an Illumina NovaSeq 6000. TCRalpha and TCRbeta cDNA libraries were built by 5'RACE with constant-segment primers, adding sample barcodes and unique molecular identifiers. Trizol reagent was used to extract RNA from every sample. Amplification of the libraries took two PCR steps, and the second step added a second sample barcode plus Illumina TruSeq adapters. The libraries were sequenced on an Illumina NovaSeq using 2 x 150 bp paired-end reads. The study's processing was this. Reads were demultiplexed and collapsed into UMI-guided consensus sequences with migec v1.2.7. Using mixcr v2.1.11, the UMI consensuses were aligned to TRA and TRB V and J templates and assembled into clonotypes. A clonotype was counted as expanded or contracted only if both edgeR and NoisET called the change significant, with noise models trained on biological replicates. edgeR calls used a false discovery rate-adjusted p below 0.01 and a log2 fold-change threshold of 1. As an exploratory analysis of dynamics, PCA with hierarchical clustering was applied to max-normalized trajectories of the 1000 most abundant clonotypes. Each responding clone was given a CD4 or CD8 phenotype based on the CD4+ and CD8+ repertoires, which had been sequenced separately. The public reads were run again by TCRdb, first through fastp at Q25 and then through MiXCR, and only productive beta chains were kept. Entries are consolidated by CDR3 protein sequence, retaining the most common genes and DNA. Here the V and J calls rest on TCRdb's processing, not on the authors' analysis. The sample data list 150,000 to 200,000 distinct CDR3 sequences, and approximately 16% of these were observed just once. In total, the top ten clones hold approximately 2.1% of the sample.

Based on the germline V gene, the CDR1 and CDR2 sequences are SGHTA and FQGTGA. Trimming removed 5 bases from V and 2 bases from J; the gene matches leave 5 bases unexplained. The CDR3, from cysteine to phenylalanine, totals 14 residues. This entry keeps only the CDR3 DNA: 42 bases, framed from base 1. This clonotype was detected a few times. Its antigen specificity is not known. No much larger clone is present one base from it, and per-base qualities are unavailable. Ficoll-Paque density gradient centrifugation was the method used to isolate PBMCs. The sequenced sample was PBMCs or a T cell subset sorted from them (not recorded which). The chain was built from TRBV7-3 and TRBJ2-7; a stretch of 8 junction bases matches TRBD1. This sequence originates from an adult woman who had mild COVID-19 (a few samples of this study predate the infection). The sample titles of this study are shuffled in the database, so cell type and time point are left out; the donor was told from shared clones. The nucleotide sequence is TGTGCCAGCAGCCCACAACAGGGGGCCTACGAGCAGTACTTC. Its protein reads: CASSPQQGAYEQYF.